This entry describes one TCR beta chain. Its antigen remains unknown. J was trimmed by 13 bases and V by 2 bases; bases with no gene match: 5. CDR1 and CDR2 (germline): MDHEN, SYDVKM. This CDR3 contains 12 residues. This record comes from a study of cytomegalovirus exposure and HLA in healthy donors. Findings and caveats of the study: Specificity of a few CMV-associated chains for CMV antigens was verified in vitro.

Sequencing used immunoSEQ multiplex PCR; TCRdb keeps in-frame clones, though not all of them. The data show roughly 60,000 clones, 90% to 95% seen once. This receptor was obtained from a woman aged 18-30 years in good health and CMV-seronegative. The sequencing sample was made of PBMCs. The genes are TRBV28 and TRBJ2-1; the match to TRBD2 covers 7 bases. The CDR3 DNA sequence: TGTGCCAGCAGTTTAGGACTAGGAACCCAGTTCTTC. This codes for CASSLGLGTQFF. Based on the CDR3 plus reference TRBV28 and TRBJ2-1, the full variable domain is DVKVTQSSRYLVKRTGEKVFLECVQDMDHENMFWYRQDPGLGLRLIYFSYDVKMKEKGDIPEGYSVSREKKERFSLILESASTNQTSMYLCASSLGLGTQFFGPGTRLTVL.